A selection of T cell receptor beta chains follows, all from one sample in a study of cytomegalovirus exposure and HLA in healthy donors. The method was immunoSEQ multiplex PCR; TCRdb's version includes in-frame clones alone and lacks a portion of them. The sample includes 150,000 or so clones, around 82% of them seen just once. Sequencing was performed on PBMCs. The source is a man in his forties or fifties in good health and CMV-seronegative. CDR3s include the opening cysteine and the closing phenylalanine or tryptophan. D genes are given only for firm matches. The listing skips clone size in some rows; elsewhere it reads once, few, many or a size class.

TRBJ2-1 | TRBV2 | 15 | . | TRBD1 | CASRSGQGAYNEQFF | TGTGCCAGCAGGAGTGGACAGGGAGCCTACAATGAGCAGTTCTTC
TRBJ2-7 | TRBV5-1 | 13 | once | . | CASSLTESGEQYF | TGCGCCAGCAGCTTGACTGAATCCGGCGAGCAGTACTTC
TRBJ2-7 | TRBV6-1 | 15 | few | . | CASSERQTGVYEQYF | TGTGCCAGCAGTGAAAGACAGACAGGAGTCTACGAGCAGTACTTC
TRBJ1-2 | TRBV19 | 12 | . | . | CASSSRVRGYTF | TGTGCCAGTAGTAGCAGGGTGCGAGGCTACACCTTC
TRBJ2-7 | TRBV7-8 | 15 | . | TRBD2 | CASSWQAGARHEQYF | TGTGCCAGCAGCTGGCAGGCGGGAGCTAGACACGAGCAGTACTTC
TRBJ2-3 | TRBV10-1 | 15 | . | . | CASSESTGRTDTQYF | TGCGCCAGCAGTGAGTCGACGGGTCGCACAGATACGCAGTATTTT
TRBJ2-3 | TRBV28 | 17 | once | TRBD2 | CASSPPGLAGTTDTQYF | TGTGCCAGCAGTCCCCCAGGACTAGCGGGGACCACAGATACGCAGTATTTT
TRBJ2-7 | TRBV7-2 | 16 | . | TRBD2 | CASSLALMAGDYEQYF | TGTGCCAGCAGCTTAGCGCTCATGGCGGGGGATTACGAGCAGTACTTC
TRBJ2-3 | TRBV25-1 | 18 | . | TRBD2 | CASSEVASGVLSTDTQYF | TGTGCCAGCAGTGAAGTGGCTAGCGGGGTCCTTAGCACAGATACGCAGTATTTT
TRBJ1-1 | TRBV2 | 15 | . | TRBD1 | CASGTGETRNTEAFF | TGTGCCAGCGGGACAGGGGAAACTCGGAACACTGAAGCTTTCTTT
TRBJ1-5 | TRBV5-6 | 17 | once | TRBD1 | CASSSHGQAYSNQPQHF | TGTGCCAGCAGCTCGCATGGACAGGCCTATAGCAATCAGCCCCAGCATTTT
TRBJ1-4 | TRBV23-1 | 19 | . | TRBD1 | CASSQSLQGALCLNEKLFF | TGCGCCAGCAGTCAATCGCTCCAGGGGGCCCTTTGCTTAAATGAAAAACTGTTTTTT
TRBJ1-4 | TRBV19 | 13 | . | TRBD1 | CASRETGTEKLFF | TGTGCCAGTAGAGAGACAGGGACTGAAAAACTGTTTTTT
TRBJ2-7 | TRBV29-1 | 12 | few | TRBD1 | CSVPRGRGEQYF | TGCAGCGTCCCCAGGGGGCGCGGCGAGCAGTACTTC
TRBJ2-2 | TRBV5-1 | 14 | few | TRBD1 | CASSSGQSTGELFF | TGCGCCAGCAGCTCGGGACAGTCCACCGGGGAGCTGTTTTTT
TRBJ2-2 | TRBV7-8 | 15 | . | . | CASSLAVSPTGELFF | TGTGCCAGCAGCTTAGCAGTAAGCCCCACCGGGGAGCTGTTTTTT
TRBJ2-4 | TRBV7-2 | 14 | . | TRBD1 | CASSQDRAKNIQYF | TGTGCCAGCAGCCAGGACAGGGCCAAAAACATTCAGTACTTC
TRBJ2-1 | TRBV5-4 | 12 | . | . | CASSSNQGKQFF | TGTGCCAGCAGTTCTAATCAGGGAAAGCAGTTCTTC
TRBJ2-3 | TRBV2 | 16 | . | TRBD2 | CASSETSGRGGDTQYF | TGTGCCAGCAGTGAAACTAGCGGGAGGGGGGGAGATACGCAGTATTTT
TRBJ1-2 | TRBV16 | 14 | . | . | CASSRNDRSEGYTF | TGTGCCAGCAGCCGAAACGACAGGTCTGAGGGCTACACCTTC
TRBJ1-5 | TRBV7-9 | 14 | few | . | CASSLGRAPQPQHF | TGTGCCAGCAGCTTAGGCAGGGCTCCTCAGCCCCAGCATTTT
TRBJ1-6 | TRBV9 | 13 | . | . | CASSVTENSPLHF | TGTGCCAGCAGCGTTACAGAGAATTCACCCCTCCACTTT
TRBJ2-3 | TRBV15 | 13 | . | . | CATMPSYGDTQYF | TGTGCCACCATGCCTAGCTACGGAGATACGCAGTATTTT
TRBJ1-1 | TRBV2 | 14 | . | . | CASSLGQGVSEAFF | TGTGCCAGCAGTTTGGGACAAGGGGTGTCTGAAGCTTTCTTT
TRBJ1-2 | TRBV12-5 | 13 | . | TRBD1 | CASAPDRTYGYTF | TGTGCTAGTGCCCCGGACAGGACTTATGGCTACACCTTC
TRBJ2-5 | TRBV5-1 | 14 | . | . | CASSPQRPGETQYF | TGCGCCAGCAGCCCCCAGCGTCCGGGGGAGACCCAGTACTTC
TRBJ1-5 | TRBV18 | 14 | few | . | CASSPSGPNQPQHF | TGTGCCAGCTCACCATCAGGGCCTAATCAGCCCCAGCATTTT
TRBJ2-5 | TRBV30 | 15 | . | . | CAWSPTRGFTETQYF | TGTGCCTGGAGCCCGACTAGGGGATTTACGGAGACCCAGTACTTC
TRBJ2-7 | TRBV14 | 13 | . | . | CASSKGGSYEQYF | TGTGCCAGCAGCAAAGGAGGCAGTTACGAGCAGTACTTC
TRBJ1-3 | TRBV5-1 | 16 | . | . | CASSLGQLSSGNTIYF | TGCGCCAGCAGCTTGGGACAGCTTTCCTCTGGAAACACCATATATTTT
TRBJ2-5 | TRBV28 | 15 | . | TRBD2 | CASDGTSGGQETQYF | TGTGCCAGCGACGGGACTAGCGGGGGTCAAGAGACCCAGTACTTC
TRBJ2-7 | TRBV7-2 | 15 | . | TRBD2 | CASSLKAGGSYEQYF | TGTGCCAGCAGCTTAAAGGCGGGGGGATCCTACGAGCAGTACTTC
TRBJ1-4 | TRBV18 | 15 | . | TRBD1 | CASSPDRVTNEKLFF | TGTGCCAGCTCACCCGACAGGGTAACTAATGAAAAACTGTTTTTT
TRBJ2-7 | TRBV7-9 | 15 | once | . | CASSHSSRRSIEQYF | TGTGCCAGCAGCCACTCGTCGAGACGGAGTATTGAGCAGTACTTC
TRBJ1-5 | TRBV5-5 | 16 | . | TRBD1 | CASSAGTGISNQPQHF | TGTGCCAGCAGCGCAGGGACAGGGATTAGCAATCAGCCCCAGCATTTT
TRBJ1-2 | TRBV28 | 13 | . | . | CASLRTAPYGYTF | TGTGCCAGCTTGAGGACAGCACCCTATGGCTACACCTTC
TRBJ2-5 | TRBV2 | 12 | . | TRBD1 | CASGTGFETQYF | TGTGCCAGTGGGACAGGGTTCGAGACCCAGTACTTC
TRBJ2-5 | TRBV9 | 16 | . | TRBD2 | CASSPISGGTQETQYF | TGTGCCAGCAGCCCCATTAGCGGGGGAACTCAAGAGACCCAGTACTTC
TRBJ2-2 | TRBV6-1 | 14 | once | . | CASRSSGYTGELFF | TGTGCCAGCAGATCTTCAGGGTACACCGGGGAGCTGTTTTTT
TRBJ1-1 | TRBV30 | 13 | once | . | CAWKATMAAEAFF | TGTGCCTGGAAGGCGACTATGGCGGCTGAAGCTTTCTTT
TRBJ2-6 | TRBV30 | 21 | . | . | CAWSIIFLRSTPPAGANVLTF | TGTGCCTGGAGTATAATCTTTCTGAGGAGTACGCCCCCGGCTGGGGCCAACGTCCTGACTTTC
TRBJ2-7 | TRBV2 | 14 | . | TRBD2 | CASKGLAGAYEQYF | TGTGCCAGCAAGGGACTAGCGGGGGCCTACGAGCAGTACTTC
TRBJ2-7 | TRBV7-6 | 15 | . | TRBD2 | CASSLEGSGEYEQYF | TGTGCCAGCAGCTTAGAGGGTAGCGGGGAGTACGAGCAGTACTTC
TRBJ2-3 | TRBV7-6 | 14 | . | TRBD2 | CASSSGEGRDTQYF | TGTGCCAGCAGCTCCGGGGAGGGTCGAGATACGCAGTATTTT
TRBJ2-7 | TRBV9 | 14 | . | . | CASSVEGVSYEQYF | TGTGCCAGCAGCGTAGAGGGGGTTTCCTACGAGCAGTACTTC
TRBJ1-3 | TRBV30 | 16 | . | TRBD1 | CAWSVPPGGSGNTIYF | TGTGCCTGGAGTGTACCCCCAGGGGGCTCAGGAAACACCATATATTTT
TRBJ1-1 | TRBV5-1 | 14 | few | . | CASSSDSMNTEAFF | TGCGCCAGCAGCTCAGACAGTATGAACACTGAAGCTTTCTTT
TRBJ2-7 | TRBV5-1 | 15 | . | . | CASSLDGAGNYEQYF | TGCGCCAGCAGCTTGGATGGGGCAGGGAACTACGAGCAGTACTTC
TRBJ2-7 | TRBV5-1 | 14 | . | TRBD1 | CASSLRDSTYEQYF | TGCGCCAGCAGCTTACGGGACAGCACCTACGAGCAGTACTTC
TRBJ1-6 | TRBV27 | 19 | . | TRBD1 | CASSLFRGQGVSYNSPLHF | TGTGCCAGCAGTTTATTCAGGGGACAGGGGGTATCCTATAATTCACCCCTCCACTTT
TRBJ2-7 | TRBV28 | 16 | . | . | CASTFGGTGPTYEQYF | TGTGCCAGCACCTTCGGGGGGACAGGTCCCACCTACGAGCAGTACTTC
TRBJ2-1 | TRBV18 | 15 | . | TRBD2 | CASSSTSVVINEQFF | TGTGCCAGCTCGTCTACTAGCGTAGTAATCAATGAGCAGTTCTTC
TRBJ1-3 | TRBV20-1 | 10 | . | . | CSVARDTIYF | TGCAGTGTTGCACGAGACACCATATATTTT
TRBJ1-5 | TRBV13 | 15 | . | TRBD1 | CASSQGQGEYQPQHF | TGTGCCAGCAGCCAAGGACAGGGAGAGTATCAGCCCCAGCATTTT
TRBJ1-1 | TRBV12-5 | 13 | once | . | CASGLVQGGEAFF | TGTGCTAGTGGTTTGGTACAGGGTGGTGAAGCTTTCTTT
TRBJ1-1 | TRBV12-5 | 13 | . | . | CASALQGNTEAFF | TGTGCTAGTGCCCTTCAGGGGAACACTGAAGCTTTCTTT
TRBJ2-3 | TRBV5-1 | 15 | . | TRBD1 | CASSTIRDSLDTQYF | TGCGCCAGCAGTACGATCCGGGACAGCCTGGATACGCAGTATTTT
TRBJ1-1 | TRBV7-9 | 12 | once | . | CSSSPRTEEAFF | TGTTCCAGCAGCCCAAGGACAGAGGAAGCTTTCTTT
TRBJ2-6 | TRBV19 | 15 | . | TRBD1 | CASTSTGAGANVLTF | TGTGCCAGTACCTCGACAGGGGCAGGGGCCAACGTCCTGACTTTC
TRBJ2-1 | TRBV7-9 | 16 | once | . | CASSLKGGGSYNEQFF | TGTGCCAGCAGCCTAAAGGGGGGGGGCTCCTACAATGAGCAGTTCTTC